This entry features one T cell receptor (beta chain) sequence. This specimen belongs to a study of blood T cell repertoires in COVID-19. This CDR3 is built from 12 residues. Between the trimmed V and J ends, which lost 3 bases and 5 bases, there was a span of 8 bases. The method was immunoSEQ multiplex PCR; TCRdb's version includes in-frame clones alone and lacks a portion of them. This sample has some 150,000 clones; about nine tenths occur once, and the top ten carry under 3%. This chain links TRBV12-3 or TRBV12-4 with TRBJ2-7; D perhaps matches TRBD1 (6 bases). The source material was peripheral blood. This TCR derives from a man aged 45-65 years with active COVID-19. In DNA, the CDR3 is TGTGCCAGCAGTTTTACAGGGCACGAGCAGTACTTC. It codes for CASSFTGHEQYF.